This T cell receptor (beta chain) was observed in a study of identical twins. Each CDR3 protein gets one entry after TCRdb re-called the 5' RACE reads with MiXCR. This table holds about 520,000 distinct CDR3 sequences, less than 25% found once. The CDR3 contains 15 residues. Trimming cost V 2 bases and J 5 bases; bases outside gene matches: 6. CDR1 MGHRA and CDR2 YSYEKL come from the germline V gene. A further study also used this sample, focusing on T cells expressing NK-cell markers.

This TCR was recovered from a woman aged 18-35 years in good health. The source material was CD4+ T cells sorted from blood. The chain carries TRBV4-1 and TRBJ1-5, with 7 bases matching TRBD1. The CDR3 region has the DNA TGCGCCAGCAGCCAAAGGGACAGTCGAGATCAGCCCCAGCATTTT. This codes for CASSQRDSRDQPQHF.